This is a list of T cell receptor beta chains from one sample in a study of beta chain features in type 1 diabetes. Using immunoSEQ multiplex PCR, the repertoire was profiled, and TCRdb retains in-frame clones only, with some absent. The table lists about 120,000 clones, about 15% of them singletons. The specimen sequenced was central memory CD4+ T cells from blood. The source is a man aged 25-45 years with type 1 diabetes. Both conserved end residues are part of each CDR3. Fields, in order: V gene, clone size, J gene, D gene, CDR3 DNA, CDR3 protein. The D gene is left open where the match is weak. Size is stated for part of the rows, as once, few or many counts, or as a class when the clone is expanded.

>TRBV5-1|.|TRBJ1-6|TRBD1
TGCGCCAGCAGCGCCCGGGACAGGGACAATTCACCCCTCCACTTT
CASSARDRDNSPLHF
>TRBV19|few|TRBJ1-1|.
TGTGGGACCACCGGGCCCACTGAAGCTTTCTTT
CGTTGPTEAFF
>TRBV2|.|TRBJ1-2|.
TGTGCCAGCACGCACGAAGGGAAGGGCTATGGCTACACCTTC
CASTHEGKGYGYTF
>TRBV30|few|TRBJ1-2|.
TGTGCCGGCCGGATCGGGGCCCGTCGGGGCTACACCTTC
CAGRIGARRGYTF
>TRBV30|.|TRBJ2-2|TRBD1
TGTGCCTGGAATCGGGACAGCAACACCGGGGAGCTGTTTTTT
CAWNRDSNTGELFF
>TRBV30|few|TRBJ2-1|TRBD2
TGTGCCTGGACTCCCGGGACTAGCACCTACAATGAGCAGTTCTTC
CAWTPGTSTYNEQFF
>TRBV9|few|TRBJ1-1|TRBD1
TGTGCCAGCAGCATAGGACAGGGAAGTAGGGCTGAAGCTTTCTTT
CASSIGQGSRAEAFF
>TRBV6-1|few|TRBJ2-2|.
TGTGCCAGCAGTGACAGTACTTGGATCCGGAACACCGGGGAGCTGTTTTTT
CASSDSTWIRNTGELFF
>TRBV25-1|few|TRBJ2-7|TRBD1
TGTGCCAGCAGTGATCGGACAGGGCCTATCCAGCAGTACTTC
CASSDRTGPIQQYF
>TRBV11-2|few|TRBJ2-5|.
TGTGCCAGCAGCTTAGTGGTCGAGACCCAGTACTTC
CASSLVVETQYF
>TRBV7-2|few|TRBJ2-3|TRBD2
TGTGCCAGCAGTTATCTGACTAGCGGGGGGGCCACAGATACGCAGTATTTT
CASSYLTSGGATDTQYF
>TRBV4-2|.|TRBJ2-3|.
TGTGCCAGCAGCCAAGACCCAGCGGGTGGGGGCACAGATACGCAGTATTTT
CASSQDPAGGGTDTQYF
>TRBV7-8|once|TRBJ2-2|.
TGTGCCAGCAGCTTAATTCTTGGACAGAACACCGGGGAGCTGTTTTTT
CASSLILGQNTGELFF
>TRBV7-3|.|TRBJ2-3|.
TGTGCCAGCAGCCAAACTGGGCCAGATACGCAGTATTTT
CASSQTGPDTQYF
>TRBV2|.|TRBJ2-3|.
TGTGCCAGCAGTCTAATCGGACAGAGCACAGATACGCAGTATTTT
CASSLIGQSTDTQYF
>TRBV28|once|TRBJ2-5|.
TGTGCCAGCAGTTTGCCCCCCGCCGGCTGGGGGGAGACCCAGTACTTC
CASSLPPAGWGETQYF
>TRBV14|many|TRBJ2-5|.
TGTGCCAGCTCCACCCAGGTTGGGACCCAGTACTTC
CASSTQVGTQYF
>TRBV10-2|.|TRBJ1-3|.
TGCGCCAGCAGTGAACACACGGCGGTCTCTGGAAACACCATATATTTT
CASSEHTAVSGNTIYF
>TRBV29-1|.|TRBJ1-2|TRBD1
TGCAGCGTTGATCGACAGGGTGGCTACACCTTC
CSVDRQGGYTF
>TRBV4-3|few|TRBJ1-6|.
TGCGCCAGCAGGCTTTCGACATTACTCAATTCACCCCTCCACTTT
CASRLSTLLNSPLHF
>TRBV7-9|.|TRBJ2-5|.
TGTGCCAGCAGGGCTCCGGGCAGTCCCCAAGAGACCCAGTACTTC
CASRAPGSPQETQYF
>TRBV27|.|TRBJ2-5|.
TGTGCCAGCAGTTTATTCGCTCAAATCCCACAAGAGACCCAGTACTTC
CASSLFAQIPQETQYF
>TRBV19|many|TRBJ2-1|.
TGTGCCAGTAGTATCGGCGGTTACAATGAGCAGTTCTTC
CASSIGGYNEQFF
>TRBV11-2|.|TRBJ1-4|.
TGTGCCAGCAGCCCCCGGGCCGCCCTTAATGAAAAACTGTTTTTT
CASSPRAALNEKLFF
>TRBV6-5|.|TRBJ1-2|TRBD1
TGTGCCAGCAGTTACTCGGCAGGACAGGGCTATGGCTACACCTTC
CASSYSAGQGYGYTF
>TRBV29-1|.|TRBJ2-1|.
TGCAGCGTGTCGGGGGCTGATGAGCAGTTCTTC
CSVSGADEQFF
>TRBV7-6|.|TRBJ2-1|.
TGTGCCAGCAGCCCAGGGAATGAGCAGTTCTTC
CASSPGNEQFF
>TRBV7-3|.|TRBJ2-5|.
TGTGCCAGCAGCTTATACCAGCAAGAGACCCAGTACTTC
CASSLYQQETQYF
>TRBV9|.|TRBJ2-7|.
TGTGCCAGCAGCGACAGGCACTACGAGCAGTACTTC
CASSDRHYEQYF
>TRBV6-5|.|TRBJ2-7|.
TGTGCCAGCAGTTACTCAACAGGGCGGTCCTACGAGCAGTACTTC
CASSYSTGRSYEQYF
>TRBV7-2|many|TRBJ2-3|TRBD2
TGTGCCAGCAGCTCCGCACTAGCGGGAAACACAGATACGCAGTATTTT
CASSSALAGNTDTQYF
>TRBV5-6|few|TRBJ2-7|TRBD1
TGTGCCAGCAGCTTAAACAGGGGCCACGAGCAGTACTTC
CASSLNRGHEQYF
>TRBV30|few|TRBJ1-6|.
TGTGCCTGGAGCGCCGGGGCCGGCTATAATTCACCCCTCCACTTT
CAWSAGAGYNSPLHF
>TRBV5-1|.|TRBJ2-7|TRBD1
TGCGCCAGCAGCTTGACCGGACAGGCCTACGAGCAGTACTTC
CASSLTGQAYEQYF
>TRBV6-5|.|TRBJ2-1|.
TGTGCCAGCAGTACTCAGGACAGTTCTATTGATGAGCAGTTCTTC
CASSTQDSSIDEQFF
>TRBV11-2|few|TRBJ2-1|.
TGTGCCAGCAGCTTAGCTCGCTTGGAGCAGTTCTTC
CASSLARLEQFF
>TRBV6-1|few|TRBJ2-3|.
TGTGCCAGCAGTTCCCCATTAGATGGCAGCGGTCCGCAGTATTTT
CASSSPLDGSGPQYF
>TRBV2|.|TRBJ2-4|TRBD1
TGTGCCAGCAGTCCGGACAGGGGAGCCAAAAACATTCAGTACTTC
CASSPDRGAKNIQYF
>TRBV7-2|few|TRBJ1-4|.
TGTGCCAGCAGCTTAATCTCAACTAATGAAAAACTGTTTTTT
CASSLISTNEKLFF
>TRBV13|.|TRBJ2-4|TRBD1
TGTGCCAGCAGCTTTCAGGGGGACATTCAGTACTTC
CASSFQGDIQYF
>TRBV11-2|.|TRBJ2-3|.
TGTGCCAGCAGCTCCCTCAGCACAGATACGCAGTATTTT
CASSSLSTDTQYF
>TRBV5-1|many|TRBJ1-6|.
TGCGCCAGCAGCTTGAGTACGGGGGATAGTTCACCCCTCCACTTT
CASSLSTGDSSPLHF
>TRBV7-6|few|TRBJ2-3|TRBD1
TGTGCCAGCAGCTCGGGACAGACAGATACGCAGTATTTT
CASSSGQTDTQYF
>TRBV2|.|TRBJ2-5|.
TGTGCCAGCAGTGATGATTCGGGTGACCAGTACTTC
CASSDDSGDQYF
>TRBV27|.|TRBJ2-3|TRBD1
TGTGCCAGCACCAAACAGGGGGCCGGCACAGATACGCAGTATTTT
CASTKQGAGTDTQYF
>TRBV7-9|few|TRBJ2-7|TRBD1
TGTGCCAGCAGCCCAGCCAGGGGGCTTTACGAGCAGTACTTC
CASSPARGLYEQYF
>TRBV10-3|few|TRBJ2-7|TRBD1
TGTGCCATCAGTGAACTTTTTGGACAGGGGGCTGCCGAGCAGTACTTC
CAISELFGQGAAEQYF
>TRBV4-3|few|TRBJ2-1|.
TGCGCCAGCAGCCTGCAGTTGGGCGGGGATTACAATGAGCAGTTCTTC
CASSLQLGGDYNEQFF
>TRBV5-1|many|TRBJ2-7|.
TGCGCCAGCAGCTTGAAAGGCAGCTCCTACGAGCAGTACTTC
CASSLKGSSYEQYF
>TRBV6-6|.|TRBJ2-2|TRBD2
TGTGCCAGCAGTTACGTAGCGGGGGCCGGGGAGCTGTTTTTT
CASSYVAGAGELFF